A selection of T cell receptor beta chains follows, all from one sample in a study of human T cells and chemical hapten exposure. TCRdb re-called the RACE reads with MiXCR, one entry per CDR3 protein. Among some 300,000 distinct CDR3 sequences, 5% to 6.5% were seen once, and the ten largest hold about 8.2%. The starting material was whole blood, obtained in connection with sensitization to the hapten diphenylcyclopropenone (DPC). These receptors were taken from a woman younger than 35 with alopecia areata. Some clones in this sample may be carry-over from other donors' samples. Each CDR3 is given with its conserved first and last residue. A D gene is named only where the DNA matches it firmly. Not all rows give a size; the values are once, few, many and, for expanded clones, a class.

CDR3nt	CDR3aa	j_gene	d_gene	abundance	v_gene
TGTGCCAGCAGTTTAGCGGTCGCCAGCTATGAGCAGTTCTTC	CASSLAVASYEQFF	TRBJ2-1	NA	many	TRBV12-3/TRBV12-4
TGCAGTGCTAGAGCGGTTCGAGAGACCCAGTACTTC	CSARAVRETQYF	TRBJ2-5	NA	few	TRBV20-1
TGCGCCAGCAGCTGGACAGGGGTCCCTGGGAATGAGCAGTTCTTC	CASSWTGVPGNEQFF	TRBJ2-1	TRBD1	few	TRBV5-1
TGTGCCAGCAGTAAGAGGACGGTTTCCTACAATGAGCAGTTCTTC	CASSKRTVSYNEQFF	TRBJ2-1	NA	NA	TRBV2
TGTGCCAGCAGTGAGGAGCGGGGGATAAACGAGCAGTACTTC	CASSEERGINEQYF	TRBJ2-7	TRBD2	many	TRBV2
TGTGCCAGCAGCCCCCGAGCCGGGCAGATGAACACTGAAGCTTTCTTT	CASSPRAGQMNTEAFF	TRBJ1-1	NA	NA	TRBV7-8
TGTGCCAGCAGCTTAGTGGGTGGGGTAATTTTCACAGATACGCAGTATTTT	CASSLVGGVIFTDTQYF	TRBJ2-3	NA	NA	TRBV7-8
TGTGCCAGCAGTTTAACGGGGGGGCCAAGAAATGAGCAGTTCTTC	CASSLTGGPRNEQFF	TRBJ2-1	TRBD2	many	TRBV28
TGCGCCAGCAGCTTGCTGGGGACCTCCTACAATGAGCAGTTCTTC	CASSLLGTSYNEQFF	TRBJ2-1	NA	NA	TRBV5-1
TGTGCCAGCAGCCTAGGGACAGGTCTTGGCTACACCTTC	CASSLGTGLGYTF	TRBJ1-2	TRBD1	few	TRBV5-8
TGTGCCAGCAGCCCGCTGACTATCGGGAACCAAGAGACCCAGTACTTC	CASSPLTIGNQETQYF	TRBJ2-5	NA	few	TRBV7-2
TGTGCCAGCAGCGCTCTACAGTCGGGGGCAGATACGCAGTATTTT	CASSALQSGADTQYF	TRBJ2-3	NA	many	TRBV9
TGTGCCAGCAGTTGGGCCTACAATCAGCCCCAGCATTTT	CASSWAYNQPQHF	TRBJ1-5	NA	few	TRBV6-2/TRBV6-3
TGTGCCACCAGCAGAGATCGAGGCTCTGGGGCCAACGTCCTGACTTTC	CATSRDRGSGANVLTF	TRBJ2-6	NA	few	TRBV15
TGTGCCAGCAGTCCCCCCGGGTCTCGCACTGAAGCTTTCTTT	CASSPPGSRTEAFF	TRBJ1-1	NA	few	TRBV6-5
TGCGCCAGCAGCCAAGATGCAGCGGGGGCCGCCACTATTGGCACAGATACGCAGTATTTT	CASSQDAAGAATIGTDTQYF	TRBJ2-3	TRBD2	many	TRBV4-3
TGCAGTGCTTCTGCTATGAACACTGAAGCTTTCTTT	CSASAMNTEAFF	TRBJ1-1	NA	many	TRBV20-1
TGCGCCAGCAGCTTGCAGGCGATAGCAACTAATGAAAAACTGTTTTTT	CASSLQAIATNEKLFF	TRBJ1-4	NA	NA	TRBV5-1
TGCAGTGCTAGGGCGGTCGGCAATCAGCCCCAGCATTTT	CSARAVGNQPQHF	TRBJ1-5	NA	few	TRBV20-1
TGTGCCAGCAGAATAGGACTAGGAATAGATACGCAGTATTTT	CASRIGLGIDTQYF	TRBJ2-3	TRBD2	NA	TRBV7-9
TGTGCCAGCTCGTACCGCCTGACGGGGAACACTGAAGCTTTCTTT	CASSYRLTGNTEAFF	TRBJ1-1	NA	many	TRBV18
TGCAGTGCTACCCGGACAGGTTCACCCCTCCACTTT	CSATRTGSPLHF	TRBJ1-6	TRBD1	few	TRBV20-1
TGTGCCAGCAGCCAAGACGGGGAGGGTCTTGAGCAGTTCTTC	CASSQDGEGLEQFF	TRBJ2-1	TRBD2	few	TRBV4-2
TGTGCTAGTGGTCAGGGGGCCTCCTATAATTCACCCCTCCACTTT	CASGQGASYNSPLHF	TRBJ1-6	TRBD1	NA	TRBV12-5
TGTGCCAGCAGCCTTCTGCAGTTAGATACGCAGTATTTT	CASSLLQLDTQYF	TRBJ2-3	NA	many	TRBV7-2
TGCGCCAGCAGCCTAAGTACAGGGTCAGGCAAAGGCTACACCTTC	CASSLSTGSGKGYTF	TRBJ1-2	NA	NA	TRBV4-3
TGTGCCAGCAGCTCCAAGACATATAAAGCTAACTATGGCTACACCTTC	CASSSKTYKANYGYTF	TRBJ1-2	NA	many	TRBV11-1
TGCAGTACTAGAGATCTTGGTAGCGGGGGAGGATGGGATACGCAGTATTTT	CSTRDLGSGGGWDTQYF	TRBJ2-3	TRBD2	NA	TRBV20-1
TGCGCCAGCAGCTTCTTACCTTTGAACCCGACAGGGACGTCTGGAGATACGCAGTATTTT	CASSFLPLNPTGTSGDTQYF	TRBJ2-3	TRBD1	NA	TRBV5-1
TGTGCCAGCAGTTACGGGGGACGGGAGTACTTC	CASSYGGREYF	TRBJ2-4	NA	many	TRBV6-2/TRBV6-3
TGTGCCAGCAGCCGGGACAGATCTAACTATGGCTACACCTTC	CASSRDRSNYGYTF	TRBJ1-2	TRBD1	many	TRBV3-1
TGTGCCAGCAGCCGCGGGACAGGGGCCTCCGAGCAGTACTTC	CASSRGTGASEQYF	TRBJ2-7	TRBD1	few	TRBV6-5
TGTGCCAGCAGTTACAGGGGACGGGTCTACGAGCAGTACTTC	CASSYRGRVYEQYF	TRBJ2-7	NA	NA	TRBV6-5
TGTGCCAGCTCACCCGGACGGGACATGCATAATTCACCCCTCCACTTT	CASSPGRDMHNSPLHF	TRBJ1-6	NA	few	TRBV18
TGCGCCAGCAGCCGTATGCTGGGATCTAGCACAGATACGCAGTATTTT	CASSRMLGSSTDTQYF	TRBJ2-3	NA	NA	TRBV5-1
TGTGCCAGCAGTACGGGACAGTGGAATTTCGATGAGCAGTTCTTC	CASSTGQWNFDEQFF	TRBJ2-1	TRBD1	NA	TRBV6-2/TRBV6-3
TGTGCCAGCAGCTTAGCCTACCGAAGTACCCACTTAGCCAAAAACATTCAGTACTTC	CASSLAYRSTHLAKNIQYF	TRBJ2-4	NA	few	TRBV7-8
TGTGCCAGCAGTAGATTGTCCGGGACAGGGGGCAGGAAGGTTGGCTACACCTTC	CASSRLSGTGGRKVGYTF	TRBJ1-2	TRBD1	few	TRBV2
TGTGCCAGCAGCCTCGACCTAGCCAAAAACATTCAGTACTTC	CASSLDLAKNIQYF	TRBJ2-4	NA	many	TRBV7-9
TGTGCCAGCATTAAACAGGGGGCGGTTCAGCCCCAGCATTTT	CASIKQGAVQPQHF	TRBJ1-5	TRBD1	many	TRBV12-3/TRBV12-4
TGTGCCTCGCAACGGGGCCCCAGCACAGATACGCAGTATTTT	CASQRGPSTDTQYF	TRBJ2-3	NA	many	TRBV7-2
TGTGCCAGCAGCCGAGACCTATGGGAGACCCAGTACTTC	CASSRDLWETQYF	TRBJ2-5	NA	NA	TRBV7-2
TGTGCCAGCAGTTACGGGCGACAGTATGGCTACACCTTC	CASSYGRQYGYTF	TRBJ1-2	NA	few	TRBV6-2/TRBV6-3
TGTGCCACCGCTTCCCACCGGGATCTAGGCGGCACAGATACGCAGTATTTT	CATASHRDLGGTDTQYF	TRBJ2-3	NA	few	TRBV24-1
TGTGCCAGCAGCTTACGGCAGGGCGATACGCAGTATTTT	CASSLRQGDTQYF	TRBJ2-3	NA	many	TRBV7-2
TGCGCCAGCAGCTTTGATACAGGGCTCTACGAGCAGTACTTC	CASSFDTGLYEQYF	TRBJ2-7	NA	NA	TRBV5-1
TGTGCCAGCAGCCAAGATGAGGCGGGGTTAGATACGCAGTATTTT	CASSQDEAGLDTQYF	TRBJ2-3	NA	many	TRBV3-1
TGCAGTGCTAGAGAATCGACATGGGGGAACACCTATAATTCACCCCTCCACTTT	CSARESTWGNTYNSPLHF	TRBJ1-6	NA	few	TRBV20-1
TGCAGCGTTGGGGGCCCAACGAACACTGAAGCTTTCTTT	CSVGGPTNTEAFF	TRBJ1-1	NA	few	TRBV29-1
TGTGCCAGTAGTCCCTACCGGACAGGGACGAATGAGCAGTTCTTC	CASSPYRTGTNEQFF	TRBJ2-1	TRBD1	few	TRBV19
TGCGCCAGCAGCCGGATAGGGGCAGGACAGAACTATGGCTACACCTTC	CASSRIGAGQNYGYTF	TRBJ1-2	NA	many	TRBV5-1
TGCGCCAGCAGCCAAGATCGGGGACTAGCCACAGATACGCAGTATTTT	CASSQDRGLATDTQYF	TRBJ2-3	TRBD2	NA	TRBV4-3
TGCGCCAGCAGCTTCCGACAGGGGGGAACTGAAGCTTTCTTT	CASSFRQGGTEAFF	TRBJ1-1	TRBD1	many	TRBV5-1
TGCAGCGTACCCCCGGGTCCTCTATCGGCCGGGGAGCTGTTTTTT	CSVPPGPLSAGELFF	TRBJ2-2	NA	few	TRBV29-1
TGTGCCAGCCTATCTCTACCGGGACAGGAGAACACCGGGGAGCTGTTTTTT	CASLSLPGQENTGELFF	TRBJ2-2	TRBD1	many	TRBV6-2/TRBV6-3
TGTGCCAGCAGCTCCACAGGGGAACAGGGGCAGTTCTTC	CASSSTGEQGQFF	TRBJ2-1	TRBD1	few	TRBV28
TGTGCCAGCAGCCCACCGGCAGGGTATGGCTACACCTTC	CASSPPAGYGYTF	TRBJ1-2	NA	few	TRBV6-5
TGTGCCATCAGTAACCCAAAATGGGGGGCGGATTCCTACGAGCAGTACTTC	CAISNPKWGADSYEQYF	TRBJ2-7	NA	few	TRBV10-3
TGTGCCAGCAGCGTAGGGGCTAGTTGGGTCAATGAGCAGTTCTTC	CASSVGASWVNEQFF	TRBJ2-1	NA	many	TRBV9
TGTGCCAGCAGCCGACCGGGACAGGGGTTCAACGAGCAGTACTTC	CASSRPGQGFNEQYF	TRBJ2-7	TRBD1	few	TRBV6-5